These 21 T cell receptor beta chains share one sample of origin, sequenced in a study of shared T cell receptors in the human thymus (TCRdb year 2021). Libraries came from the immunoSEQ multiplex PCR assay. The table was pulled from immuneACCESS by TCRdb, which kept in-frame rearrangements only. Such tables lose some clones; where checked, under half of the loss comes from unresolved V genes, and the rest has no known cause. This sample lists about 710,000 clones; around 87% were detected once. The top ten clonotypes cover 0.009% to 0.0095% of the sample. This sample was also put to use in a study of human thymus T cells.

Sequenced sample: thymocytes. The origin of the receptors is a boy under two years old with a congenital heart defect. Donor details come from another sample of the same person, matched by shared clones.

The V and J genes are TRBV28 and TRBJ2-1; D is possibly TRBD2 (5 bases). Deletions cut 4 bases from V and 1 base from J, with 14 bases between. This CDR3 is 16 amino acids long. Germline V lookup: CDR1 MDHEN, CDR2 SYDVKM. In DNA form, the CDR3 reads TGTGCCAGCAGTTCGGGCGTAGCGTCATCCTACAATGAGCAGTTCTTC. Residues: CASSSGVASSYNEQFF.

The chain recombines TRBV15 with TRBJ2-7, with D possibly matching TRBD1 (5 bases). This CDR3 spans 14 amino acids. Germline CDR1 and CDR2: LNHNV and YYDKDF (reference sequence). The V and J ends lost 1 base and 3 bases respectively, with 10 bases between them. The CDR3 reads CATSRVEQDYEQYF. CDR3 coding DNA: TGTGCCACCAGCAGAGTTGAACAGGACTACGAGCAGTACTTC.

CDR3 protein: CASSVVAGGRNEQFF. The CDR3 DNA is TGTGCCAGCAGCGTAGTAGCGGGGGGGAGAAATGAGCAGTTCTTC. The chain couples TRBV9 to TRBJ2-1; 11 nucleotides match TRBD2. This CDR3 is 15 amino acids long. With V trimmed by 0 bases and J by 7 bases, 3 bases remained unmatched. Germline CDR1 SGDLS, CDR2 YYNGEE.

The chain has TRBV10-2 and TRBJ1-4; 8 nucleotides match TRBD1. The J segment lost 8 bases and the V segment lost 2 bases, leaving 10 bases of the junction unmatched. Germline V CDR1 and CDR2: WSHSY, SAAADI. The CDR3 extends over 16 amino acids. The chain's CDR3 is CASSERGQGAWEKLFF. The CDR3 DNA reads as TGCGCCAGCAGTGAGCGGGGCCAGGGGGCATGGGAAAAACTGTTTTTT.

The V call is TRBV10-1, the J call TRBJ2-2; 8 nucleotides line up with TRBD1. This CDR3 has 17 residues. The V segment lost 3 bases and the J segment 2 bases; nucleotides outside the gene matches: 8. Germline CDR1 reads WNHNN; CDR2 reads SYGVQD (reference sequence). CDR3 sequence (DNA): TGCGCCAGCAGTGATGGTTTTGGACAGGGCAACACCGGGGAGCTGTTTTTT. Translating gives CASSDGFGQGNTGELFF.

A single count supports this clone. The chain recombines TRBV6-5 with TRBJ2-3, with D perhaps TRBD2 (5 bases). The ends were cut back, 2 bases at V and 1 base at J, with 13 bases in the middle. The CDR3 sequence is 16 residues long. From germline, CDR1 is MNHEY and CDR2 SVGAGI. In nucleotides, the CDR3 is TGTGCCAGCAGTTACGGCTGGACTTACGGCACAGATACGCAGTATTTT. Protein: CASSYGWTYGTDTQYF.

The V gene is TRBV4-3, the J gene TRBJ1-6, with D tentatively TRBD1 (6 bases). Trimming left V 3 bases short and J 5 bases short, with 17 bases between. Germline CDR1 and CDR2: LGHNA and YSLEER. This CDR3 spans 17 amino acids. The CDR3 bases are TGCGCCAGCAGCCAGGCCCCCTGGACAGTGAATAATTCACCCCTCCACTTT. This gives the protein CASSQAPWTVNNSPLHF.

Only a few counts were recorded for this clone. V is TRBV14 and J is TRBJ2-5, with D perhaps TRBD2 (6 bases). The CDR3 covers 14 residues. Looked up from germline, CDR1 is SGHDN and CDR2 is FVKESK. The V gene lost 0 bases and the J gene lost 6 bases, with 11 bases spanning the gap. In nucleotides, the CDR3 is TGTGCCAGCAGCCAAGAGGCGGGGATCCAGACCCAGTACTTC. This gives the protein CASSQEAGIQTQYF.

This rearrangement joins TRBV13 to TRBJ1-2, with 7 bases that match TRBD1. CDR3 length: 15 residues. The germline gives CDR1 PRHDT, CDR2 FYEKMQ (reference sequence). Unmatched junction bases numbered 8, after V lost 5 bases and J lost 2 bases. For the CDR3, the DNA is TGTGCCAGCAGCCCCACCGAGGGGGCAAACTATGGCTACACCTTC. Amino acid sequence: CASSPTEGANYGYTF.

The chain carries TRBV28 and TRBJ2-3, with 8 bases matching TRBD1. V shed 0 bases and J 5 bases; nucleotides not matched to a gene: 7. CDR3 length: 16 amino acids. CDR1 and CDR2 (germline): MDHEN, SYDVKM. In DNA, the CDR3 is TGTGCCAGCAGTTTATGGGACAGGGCACATGAAGATACGCAGTATTTT. It is translated as CASSLWDRAHEDTQYF.

The genes are TRBV4-3 and TRBJ2-7; 9 bases match TRBD2. Germline lookup yields CDR1 LGHNA and CDR2 YSLEER. Unmatched junction bases numbered 18, after V lost 0 bases and J lost 6 bases. The CDR3 loop spans 19 amino acids. In DNA form, the CDR3 reads TGCGCCAGCAGCCAAGATAGGCGGCTAGCGGGAATTTATTGGGGCGAGCAGTACTTC. Amino acids: CASSQDRRLAGIYWGEQYF.

The chain employs TRBV28 and TRBJ1-4; 10 bases line up with TRBD1. Germline values: CDR1 MDHEN, CDR2 SYDVKM. The CDR3 runs to 16 residues. The V and J ends lost 6 bases and 2 bases, in that order; junction bases with no gene match: 6. The CDR3 region has the DNA TGTGCCAGCAGCCGCCGGGACAGGGGTACTAATGAAAAACTGTTTTTT. Its protein is CASSRRDRGTNEKLFF.

V and J are TRBV7-6 and TRBJ1-6; D is unclear. The CDR3 has 18 residues. Trimming took off 5 bases at V and 0 bases at J, with 17 bases between the two ends. Looked up from germline, CDR1 is SGHVS and CDR2 is FNYEAQ. The DNA of the CDR3 is TGTGCCAGCAGCCCCACCCTACAGTATAGCTCCTATAATTCACCCCTCCACTTT. The encoded protein is CASSPTLQYSSYNSPLHF.

This clone was detected once. The chain is built from TRBV19 and TRBJ2-3; possible D gene TRBD1, 6 bases. The CDR3 extends over 14 amino acids. The germline V gene encodes CDR1 LNHDA and CDR2 SQIVND (reference sequence). V shed 5 bases and J shed 4 bases, with 13 bases lying between them. CDR3 DNA sequence: TGTGCCAGTAGTCCCCGACAGGCCGCAGATACGCAGTATTTT. This encodes CASSPRQAADTQYF.

The chain uses TRBV28 and TRBJ1-2; 8 bases are a match to TRBD1. CDR1 MDHEN and CDR2 SYDVKM come from the germline V gene. The CDR3 runs 15 residues. The J segment lost 3 bases and the V segment lost 6 bases, leaving 9 bases of the junction unmatched. The CDR3 sequence: CASRPYRGIYYGYTF. CDR3 sequence (DNA): TGTGCCAGCAGACCGTACAGGGGGATTTACTATGGCTACACCTTC.

The CDR3 loop is CASSPGHFSYEQYF. The CDR3 nucleotides read TGTGCCAGCAGTCCGGGACATTTCTCCTACGAGCAGTACTTC. The rearrangement joins TRBV28 to TRBJ2-7, with a tentative D call TRBD1 (6 bases). CDR1 and CDR2 (germline): MDHEN, SYDVKM. CDR3 length: 14 amino acids. V lost 5 bases, J lost 0 bases, and 11 bases lay in between.

This sequence joins TRBV7-2 and TRBJ2-1; D ambiguous. This CDR3 has 16 residues. Germline V gene sequence: CDR1 SGHTA, CDR2 FQGNSA. V was pared by 2 bases and J by 4 bases, with 15 bases between. Here the CDR3 reads CASSLSRHQDYNEQFF. For the CDR3, the DNA is TGTGCCAGCAGCTTAAGTCGACACCAGGATTACAATGAGCAGTTCTTC.

This chain joins TRBV5-1 and TRBJ2-7, with TRBD1 matching 8 bases. The germline CDR1 and CDR2 sequences are SGHRS and YFSETQ. With 4 bases clipped from V and 7 bases from J, the junction kept 10 bases outside the gene matches. This CDR3 has 14 residues. The chain's CDR3 is CASSPRDRQREQYF. The CDR3 DNA follows: TGCGCCAGCAGCCCCCGGGACAGGCAGCGGGAGCAGTACTTC.

The genes are TRBV29-1 and TRBJ1-1; tentatively, D is TRBD1 (6 bases). Trimming took 7 bases from V and 3 from J, leaving 15 bases between them. Germline lookup yields CDR1 SQVTM and CDR2 ANQGSEA. The CDR3 spans 13 residues. DNA for the CDR3: TGCAGCGCTACCCCCCCAGGGGACACTGAAGCTTTCTTT. Its protein is CSATPPGDTEAFF.

The chain employs TRBV7-2 and TRBJ1-1, with D possibly matching TRBD1 (6 bases). Germline lookup yields CDR1 SGHTA and CDR2 FQGNSA. The CDR3 loop spans 15 amino acids. V was cut by 7 bases and J by 4 bases, with 19 bases left in between. DNA of the CDR3: TGTGCCAGCATAGCCCTACAGGGAAAGATCACTGAAGCTTTCTTT. It is translated as CASIALQGKITEAFF.

V and J are TRBV27 and TRBJ1-5; TRBD1 matches 7 bases. This CDR3 contains 15 residues. The germline V gene has CDR1 MNHEY and CDR2 SMNVEV (reference sequence). The ends lost 6 bases at V and 9 bases at J; junction bases unmatched: 14. This CDR3 is CASSKARDRAWPQHF. CDR3 nucleotide sequence: TGTGCCAGCAGCAAAGCCCGGGACAGAGCGTGGCCCCAGCATTTT.